A selection of T cell receptor beta chains follows, all from one sample in a study of naive and memory T cell subsets. TCRdb reprocessed the UMI-ligation and nested PCR reads with MiXCR, giving one entry per CDR3 protein. Of roughly 92,000 distinct CDR3 sequences in the sample, approximately 10% were seen once. Sequenced input: naive CD4+ T cells from blood. The receptors derive from a human donor in good health. CDR3s include the opening cysteine and the closing phenylalanine or tryptophan. A D gene is named only where the DNA matches it firmly. For some rows the clone size is stated as once, few or many, or as a class when expanded; others skip it.

D,J,V,size,CDR3,DNA
TRBD1,TRBJ1-1,TRBV10-3,few,CAIGQGYDTEAFF,TGTGCCATCGGACAGGGGTATGACACTGAAGCTTTCTTT
-,TRBJ2-1,TRBV7-9,many,CASSSNGGNEQFF,TGTGCCAGCAGCTCGAACGGGGGAAATGAGCAGTTCTTC
-,TRBJ2-1,TRBV20-1,few,CSARTNEQFF,TGCAGTGCTCGTACTAATGAGCAGTTCTTC
-,TRBJ1-1,TRBV6-2/TRBV6-3,-,CASRAGMGTEAFF,TGTGCCAGCAGAGCCGGGATGGGCACTGAAGCTTTCTTT
-,TRBJ1-5,TRBV7-2,many,CASSPRTDYSNQPQHF,TGTGCCAGCAGCCCCCGGACAGACTATAGCAATCAGCCCCAGCATTTT
TRBD2,TRBJ2-1,TRBV12-3/TRBV12-4,-,CASSSGTSRNNEQFF,TGTGCCAGCAGTTCCGGGACTAGCAGGAACAATGAGCAGTTCTTC
-,TRBJ2-3,TRBV3-1,few,CASSQGIGGGTDTQYF,TGTGCCAGCAGCCAAGGTATCGGAGGCGGCACAGATACGCAGTATTTT
-,TRBJ2-3,TRBV12-3/TRBV12-4,-,CASGQTQYF,TGTGCCAGCGGACAGACGCAGTATTTT
-,TRBJ2-5,TRBV20-1,few,CSARDPQGRRIETQYF,TGCAGTGCTAGAGATCCCCAGGGGCGGAGGATTGAGACCCAGTACTTC
-,TRBJ2-1,TRBV7-3,few,CASSLNVAFGNEQFF,TGTGCCAGCAGTCTTAACGTAGCTTTTGGGAATGAGCAGTTCTTC
-,TRBJ2-7,TRBV4-2,few,CASSRTEGYEQYF,TGTGCCAGCAGCCGGACAGAAGGGTACGAGCAGTACTTC
-,TRBJ2-5,TRBV7-2,few,CASSLWLGVGETQYF,TGTGCCAGCAGCTTATGGCTTGGGGTTGGAGAGACCCAGTACTTC
-,TRBJ2-1,TRBV3-1,-,CASSLRDRPHNEQFF,TGTGCCAGCAGCCTGCGGGATAGACCTCACAATGAGCAGTTCTTC
TRBD1,TRBJ1-1,TRBV27,-,CASSLKDRGPEAFF,TGTGCCAGCAGTTTGAAGGACAGGGGGCCTGAAGCTTTCTTT
-,TRBJ2-4,TRBV12-3/TRBV12-4,-,CASRESQNIQYF,TGTGCCAGCAGAGAGTCGCAAAACATTCAGTACTTC